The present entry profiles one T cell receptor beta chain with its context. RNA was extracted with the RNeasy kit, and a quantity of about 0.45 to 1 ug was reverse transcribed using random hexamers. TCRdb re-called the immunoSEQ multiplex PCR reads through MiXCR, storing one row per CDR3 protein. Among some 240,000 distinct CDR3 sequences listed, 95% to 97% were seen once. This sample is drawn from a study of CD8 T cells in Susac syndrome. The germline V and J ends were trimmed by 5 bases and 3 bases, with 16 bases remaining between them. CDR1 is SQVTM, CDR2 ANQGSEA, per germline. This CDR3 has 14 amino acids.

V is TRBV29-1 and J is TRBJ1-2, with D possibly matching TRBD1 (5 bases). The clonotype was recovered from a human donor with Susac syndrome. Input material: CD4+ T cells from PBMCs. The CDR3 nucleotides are TGCAGCGTTAACCAGGGACTTAGAGACTATGGCTACACCTTC. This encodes CSVNQGLRDYGYTF.